This T cell receptor beta chain was found in a study of blood T cell repertoires in COVID-19. V shed 4 bases and J shed 2 bases, with 10 bases lying between them. From germline, CDR1 is SGHDN and CDR2 FVKESK. The CDR3 consists of 14 residues. Method: immunoSEQ multiplex PCR; TCRdb's copy keeps in-frame clones and lacks some. Of roughly 150,000 clones listed, approximately 80% are singletons. The clonotype was recovered from a man aged 60 to 75 with acute or convalescent COVID-19. Input material: peripheral blood. The J gene is TRBJ2-3, the V gene TRBV14; possible D gene TRBD2, 6 bases. CDR3 protein: CASSLRGITDTQYF. The CDR3 bases are TGTGCCAGCAGCCTCCGCGGGATCACAGATACGCAGTATTTT.